This TCR beta chain was retrieved from a study of blood T cell repertoires in COVID-19. Study at large: Whether acute or convalescent, the COVID-19 samples came from the United States, Italy and Spain.

The CDR3 is made up of 14 amino acids. Germline loops: CDR1 SEHNR, CDR2 FQNEAQ (reference sequence). The ends lost 5 bases at V and 9 bases at J; junction bases unmatched: 10. Generated by immunoSEQ multiplex PCR, the TCRdb table keeps only in-frame clones and is missing some. The table has about 380,000 clones, approximately 77% seen once; the top ten hold over 0.95%. Sequencing used peripheral blood. This sequence joins TRBV7-9 and TRBJ2-5; 9 bases map to TRBD1. The sequence was collected from a human donor with acute or convalescent COVID-19. The donor label of this sample is uncertain. The CDR3 protein is CASSRPGQGFAQYF. CDR3 nucleotide sequence: TGTGCCAGCAGCCGCCCGGGACAGGGCTTCGCCCAGTACTTC.